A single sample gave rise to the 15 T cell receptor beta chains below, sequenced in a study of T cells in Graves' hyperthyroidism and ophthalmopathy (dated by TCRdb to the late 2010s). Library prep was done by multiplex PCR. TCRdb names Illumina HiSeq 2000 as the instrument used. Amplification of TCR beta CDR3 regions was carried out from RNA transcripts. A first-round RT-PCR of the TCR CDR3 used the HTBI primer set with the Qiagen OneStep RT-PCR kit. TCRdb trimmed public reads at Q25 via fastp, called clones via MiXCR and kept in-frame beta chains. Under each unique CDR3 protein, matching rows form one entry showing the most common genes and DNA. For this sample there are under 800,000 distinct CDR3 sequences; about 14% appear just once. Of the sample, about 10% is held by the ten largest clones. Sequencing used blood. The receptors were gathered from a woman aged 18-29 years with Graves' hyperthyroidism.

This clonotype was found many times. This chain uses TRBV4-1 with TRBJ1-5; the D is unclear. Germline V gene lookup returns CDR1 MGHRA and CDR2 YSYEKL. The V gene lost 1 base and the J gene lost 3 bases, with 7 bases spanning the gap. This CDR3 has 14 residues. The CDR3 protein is CASSQGVFNQPQHF. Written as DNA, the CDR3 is TGCGCCAGCAGCCAAGGGGTGTTCAATCAGCCCCAGCATTTT.

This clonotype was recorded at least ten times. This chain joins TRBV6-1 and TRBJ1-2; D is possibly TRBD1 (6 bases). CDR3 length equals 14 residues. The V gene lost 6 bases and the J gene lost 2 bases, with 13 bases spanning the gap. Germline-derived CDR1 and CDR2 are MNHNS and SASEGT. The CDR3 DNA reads TGTGCCAGCAGCCTGTTGGACAGAAACTATGGCTACACCTTC. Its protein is CASSLLDRNYGYTF.

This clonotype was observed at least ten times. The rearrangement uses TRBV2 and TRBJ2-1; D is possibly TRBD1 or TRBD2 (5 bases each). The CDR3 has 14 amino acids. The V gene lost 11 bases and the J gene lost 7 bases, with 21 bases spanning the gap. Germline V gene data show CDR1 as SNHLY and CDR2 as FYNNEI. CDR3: CAAMPGTLLNEQFF. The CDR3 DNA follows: TGTGCCGCTATGCCCGGGACGCTCTTAAATGAGCAGTTCTTC.

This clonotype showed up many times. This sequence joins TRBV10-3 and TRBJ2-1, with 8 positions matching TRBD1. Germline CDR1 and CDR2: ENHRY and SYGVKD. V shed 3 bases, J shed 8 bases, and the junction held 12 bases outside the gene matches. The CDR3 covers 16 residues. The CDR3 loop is CAISDTKGQAKYEQFF. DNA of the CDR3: TGTGCCATCAGTGACACTAAGGGACAGGCAAAGTATGAGCAGTTCTTC.

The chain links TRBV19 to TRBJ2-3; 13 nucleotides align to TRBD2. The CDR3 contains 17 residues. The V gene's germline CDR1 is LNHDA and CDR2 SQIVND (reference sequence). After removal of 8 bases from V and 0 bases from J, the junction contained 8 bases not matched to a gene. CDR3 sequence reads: CASSLAGGPGSTDTQYF. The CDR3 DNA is TGTGCCAGTTCACTAGCGGGAGGGCCCGGTAGCACAGATACGCAGTATTTT.

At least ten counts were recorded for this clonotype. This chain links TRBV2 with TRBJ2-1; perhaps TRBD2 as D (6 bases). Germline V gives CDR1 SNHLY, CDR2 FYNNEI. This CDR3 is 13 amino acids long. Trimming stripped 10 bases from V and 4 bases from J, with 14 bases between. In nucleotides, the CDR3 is TGTGCCACCCTGGCTAGCGATTACAATGAGCAGTTCTTC. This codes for CATLASDYNEQFF.

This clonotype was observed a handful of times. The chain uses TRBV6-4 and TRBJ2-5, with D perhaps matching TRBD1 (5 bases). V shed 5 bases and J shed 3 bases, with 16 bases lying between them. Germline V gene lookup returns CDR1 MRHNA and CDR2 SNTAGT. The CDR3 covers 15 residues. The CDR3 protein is CASSNSPGWEETQYF. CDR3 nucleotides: TGTGCCAGCAGTAACAGCCCAGGGTGGGAAGAGACCCAGTACTTC.

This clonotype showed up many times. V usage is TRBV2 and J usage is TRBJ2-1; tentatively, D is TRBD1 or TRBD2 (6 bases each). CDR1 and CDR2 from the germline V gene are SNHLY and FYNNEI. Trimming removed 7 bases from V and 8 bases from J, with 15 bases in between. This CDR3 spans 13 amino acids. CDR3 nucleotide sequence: TGTGCCAGCAATGACAGGCGGGGCTATGAGCAGTTCTTC. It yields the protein CASNDRRGYEQFF.

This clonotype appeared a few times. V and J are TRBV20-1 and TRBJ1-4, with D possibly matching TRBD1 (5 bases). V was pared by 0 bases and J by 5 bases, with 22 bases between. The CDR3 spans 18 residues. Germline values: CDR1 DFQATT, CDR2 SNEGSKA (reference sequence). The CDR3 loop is CSARDFYSGPRRNEKLFF. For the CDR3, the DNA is TGCAGTGCTAGAGATTTTTATTCGGGACCAAGGCGCAATGAAAAACTGTTTTTT.

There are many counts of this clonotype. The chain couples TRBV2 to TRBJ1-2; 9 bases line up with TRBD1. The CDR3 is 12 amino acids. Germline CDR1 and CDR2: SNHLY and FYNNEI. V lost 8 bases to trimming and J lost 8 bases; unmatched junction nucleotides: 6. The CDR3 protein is CASAQGAKGYTF. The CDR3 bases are TGTGCCAGCGCACAGGGGGCGAAGGGCTACACCTTC.

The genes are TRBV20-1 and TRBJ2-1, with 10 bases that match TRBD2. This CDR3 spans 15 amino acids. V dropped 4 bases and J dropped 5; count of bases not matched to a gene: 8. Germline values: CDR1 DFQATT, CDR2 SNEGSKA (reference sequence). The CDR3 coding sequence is TGCAGTGCTACATTAGCGGGAGGTATCGACAATGAGCAGTTCTTC. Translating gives CSATLAGGIDNEQFF.

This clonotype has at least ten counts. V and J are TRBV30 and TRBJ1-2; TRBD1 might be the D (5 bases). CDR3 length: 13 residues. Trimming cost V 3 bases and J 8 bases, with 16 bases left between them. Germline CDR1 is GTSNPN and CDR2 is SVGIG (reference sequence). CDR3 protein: CAWSRDYFSGYTF. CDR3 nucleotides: TGTGCCTGGAGCCGGGACTATTTCTCGGGCTACACCTTC.

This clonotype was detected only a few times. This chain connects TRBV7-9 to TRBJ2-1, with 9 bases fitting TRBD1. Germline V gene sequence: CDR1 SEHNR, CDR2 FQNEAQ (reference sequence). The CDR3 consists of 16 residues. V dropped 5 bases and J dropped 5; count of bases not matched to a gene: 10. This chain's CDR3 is CASSTGPGQGNNEQFF. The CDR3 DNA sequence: TGTGCCAGCAGCACTGGACCGGGACAGGGTAACAATGAGCAGTTCTTC. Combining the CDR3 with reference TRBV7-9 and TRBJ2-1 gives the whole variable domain DTGVSQNPRHKITKRGQNVTFRCDPISEHNRLYWYRQTLGQGPEFLTYFQNEAQLEKSRLLSDRFSAERPKGSFSTLEIQRTEQGDSAMYLCASSTGPGQGNNEQFFGPGTRLTVL.

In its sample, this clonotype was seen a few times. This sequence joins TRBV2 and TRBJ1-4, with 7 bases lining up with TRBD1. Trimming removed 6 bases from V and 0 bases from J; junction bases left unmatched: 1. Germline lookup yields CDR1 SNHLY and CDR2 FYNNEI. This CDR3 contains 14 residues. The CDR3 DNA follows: TGTGCCAGCAGCGGACAGGCAACTAATGAAAAACTGTTTTTT. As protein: CASSGQATNEKLFF.

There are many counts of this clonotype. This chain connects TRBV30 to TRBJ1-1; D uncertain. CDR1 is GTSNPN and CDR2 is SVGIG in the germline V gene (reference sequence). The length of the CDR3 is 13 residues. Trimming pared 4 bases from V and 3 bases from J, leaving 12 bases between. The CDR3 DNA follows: TGTGCCTGGAATGTATGGGCGGACACTGAAGCTTTCTTT. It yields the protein CAWNVWADTEAFF.